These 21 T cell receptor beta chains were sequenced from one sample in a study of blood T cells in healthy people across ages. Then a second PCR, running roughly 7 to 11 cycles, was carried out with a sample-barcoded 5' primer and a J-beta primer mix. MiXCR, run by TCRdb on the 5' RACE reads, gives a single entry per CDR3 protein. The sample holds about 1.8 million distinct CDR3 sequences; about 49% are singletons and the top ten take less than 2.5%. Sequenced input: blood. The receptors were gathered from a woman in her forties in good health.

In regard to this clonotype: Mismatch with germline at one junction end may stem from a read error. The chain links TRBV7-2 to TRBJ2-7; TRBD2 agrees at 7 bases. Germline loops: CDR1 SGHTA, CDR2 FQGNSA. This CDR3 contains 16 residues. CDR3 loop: CASNLDTSAGTYEQYF. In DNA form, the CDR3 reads TGTGCCAGCAACTTAGATACTAGCGCGGGGACCTACGAGCAGTACTTC.

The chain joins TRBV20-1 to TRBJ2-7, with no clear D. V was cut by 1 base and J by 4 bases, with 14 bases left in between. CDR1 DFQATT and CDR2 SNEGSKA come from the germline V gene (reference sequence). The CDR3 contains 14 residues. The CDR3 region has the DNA TGCAGTGCTAGAGTTGCATTTTCCTCTTACGAGCAGTACTTC. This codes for CSARVAFSSYEQYF.

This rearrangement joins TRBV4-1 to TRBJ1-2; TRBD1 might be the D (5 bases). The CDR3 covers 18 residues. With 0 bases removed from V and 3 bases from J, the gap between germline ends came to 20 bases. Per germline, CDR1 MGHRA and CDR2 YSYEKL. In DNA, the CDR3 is TGCGCCAGCAGCCAAGAGGGGGTAGAGCGAATATATTACTATGGCTACACCTTC. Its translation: CASSQEGVERIYYYGYTF.

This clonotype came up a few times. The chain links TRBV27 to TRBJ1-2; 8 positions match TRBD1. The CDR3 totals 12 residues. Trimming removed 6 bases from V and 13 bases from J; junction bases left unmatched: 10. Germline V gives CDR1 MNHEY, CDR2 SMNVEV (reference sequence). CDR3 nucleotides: TGTGCCAGCAGCTATATGACAGGGGAGATCACCTTC. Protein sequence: CASSYMTGEITF.

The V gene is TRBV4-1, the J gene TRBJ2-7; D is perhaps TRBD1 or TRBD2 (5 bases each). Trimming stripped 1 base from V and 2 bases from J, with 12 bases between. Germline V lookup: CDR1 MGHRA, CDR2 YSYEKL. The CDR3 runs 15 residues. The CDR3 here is CASSQGGTATYEQYF. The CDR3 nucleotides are TGCGCCAGCAGCCAAGGTGGGACGGCAACCTACGAGCAGTACTTC.

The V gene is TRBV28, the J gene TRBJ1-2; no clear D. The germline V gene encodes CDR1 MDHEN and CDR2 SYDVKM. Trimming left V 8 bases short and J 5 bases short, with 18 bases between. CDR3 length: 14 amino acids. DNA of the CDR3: TGTGCCAGCGAAGAGAGAGGGTTAAATTATGGCTACACCTTC. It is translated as CASEERGLNYGYTF.

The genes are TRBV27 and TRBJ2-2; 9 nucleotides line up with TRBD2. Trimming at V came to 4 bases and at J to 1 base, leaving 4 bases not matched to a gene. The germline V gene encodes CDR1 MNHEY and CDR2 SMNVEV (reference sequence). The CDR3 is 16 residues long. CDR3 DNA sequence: TGTGCCAGCAGTTCATGGACTAGCGTGAACACCGGGGAGCTGTTTTTT. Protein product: CASSSWTSVNTGELFF.

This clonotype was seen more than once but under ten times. The CDR3 region has the DNA TGTGCCAGCAGAGGGACTAAGGTGGGGGATACGCAGTATTTT. It translates to CASRGTKVGDTQYF. J is TRBJ2-3 and V is TRBV12-3 or TRBV12-4, with 7 bases identical to TRBD2. The CDR3 is 14 amino acids. The junction had 9 bases not matched to a gene; V was cut back by 6 bases and J by 6 bases.

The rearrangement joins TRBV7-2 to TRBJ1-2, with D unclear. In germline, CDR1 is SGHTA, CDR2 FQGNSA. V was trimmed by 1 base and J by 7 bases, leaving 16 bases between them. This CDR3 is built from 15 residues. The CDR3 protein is CASSLVWRNEGGYTF. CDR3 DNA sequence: TGTGCCAGCAGCTTAGTGTGGCGGAATGAGGGTGGCTACACCTTC.

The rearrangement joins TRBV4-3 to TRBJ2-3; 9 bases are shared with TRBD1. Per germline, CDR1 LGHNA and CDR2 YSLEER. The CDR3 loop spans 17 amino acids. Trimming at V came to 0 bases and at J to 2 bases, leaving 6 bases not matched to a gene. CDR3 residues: CASSQDRTGDLTDTQYF. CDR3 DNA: TGCGCCAGCAGCCAAGACCGGACAGGGGACCTCACAGATACGCAGTATTTT.

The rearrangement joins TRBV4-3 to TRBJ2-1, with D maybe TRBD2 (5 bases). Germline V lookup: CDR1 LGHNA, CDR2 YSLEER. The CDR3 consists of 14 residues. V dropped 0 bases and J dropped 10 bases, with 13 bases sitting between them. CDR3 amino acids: CASSQEIGLREQFF. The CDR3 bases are TGCGCCAGCAGCCAAGAGATTGGACTCCGCGAGCAGTTCTTC.

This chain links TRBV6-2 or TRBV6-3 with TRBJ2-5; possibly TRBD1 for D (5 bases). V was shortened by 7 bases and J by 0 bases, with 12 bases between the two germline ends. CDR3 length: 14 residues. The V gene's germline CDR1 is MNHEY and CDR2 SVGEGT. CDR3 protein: CASTDPDNQETQYF. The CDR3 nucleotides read TGTGCCAGCACCGACCCGGACAACCAAGAGACCCAGTACTTC.

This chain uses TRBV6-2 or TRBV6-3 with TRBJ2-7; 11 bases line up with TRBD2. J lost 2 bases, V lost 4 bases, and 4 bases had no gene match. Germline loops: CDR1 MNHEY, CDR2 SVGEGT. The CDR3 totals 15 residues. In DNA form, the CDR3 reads TGTGCCAGCAGTTCCCTGACTAGCGGGACCTACGAGCAGTACTTC. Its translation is CASSSLTSGTYEQYF.

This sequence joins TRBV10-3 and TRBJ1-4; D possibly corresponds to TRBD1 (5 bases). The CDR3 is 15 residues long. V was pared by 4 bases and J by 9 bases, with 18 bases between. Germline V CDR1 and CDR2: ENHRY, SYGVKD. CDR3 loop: CAISGRDDVPQKLFF. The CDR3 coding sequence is TGTGCCATCAGTGGACGGGACGACGTACCCCAAAAACTGTTTTTT.

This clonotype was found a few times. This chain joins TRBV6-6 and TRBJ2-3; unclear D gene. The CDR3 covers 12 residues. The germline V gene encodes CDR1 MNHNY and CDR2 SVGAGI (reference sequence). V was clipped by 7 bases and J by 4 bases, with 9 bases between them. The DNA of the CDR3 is TGTGCCAGCACCGCCAGTCCAGATACGCAGTATTTT. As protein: CASTASPDTQYF.

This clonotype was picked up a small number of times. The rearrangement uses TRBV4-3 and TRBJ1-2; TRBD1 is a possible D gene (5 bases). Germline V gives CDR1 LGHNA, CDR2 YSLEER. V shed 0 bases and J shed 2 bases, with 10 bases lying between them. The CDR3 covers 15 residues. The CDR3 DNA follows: TGCGCCAGCAGCCAAGACAGGGATTTAAACTATGGCTACACCTTC. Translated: CASSQDRDLNYGYTF.

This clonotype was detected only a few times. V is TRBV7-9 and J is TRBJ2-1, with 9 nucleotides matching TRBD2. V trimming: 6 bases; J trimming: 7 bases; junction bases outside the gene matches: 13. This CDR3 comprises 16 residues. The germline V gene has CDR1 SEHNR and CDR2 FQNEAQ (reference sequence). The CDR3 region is CASSLLAGRVPNEQFF. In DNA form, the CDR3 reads TGTGCCAGCAGTCTTCTAGCGGGGAGAGTCCCAAATGAGCAGTTCTTC.

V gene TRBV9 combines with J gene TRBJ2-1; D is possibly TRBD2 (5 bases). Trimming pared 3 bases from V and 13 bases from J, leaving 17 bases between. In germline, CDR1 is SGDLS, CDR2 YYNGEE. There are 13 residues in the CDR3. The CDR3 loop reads CASSGSVKETQFF. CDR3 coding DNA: TGTGCCAGCAGCGGTAGCGTGAAAGAGACCCAGTTCTTC.

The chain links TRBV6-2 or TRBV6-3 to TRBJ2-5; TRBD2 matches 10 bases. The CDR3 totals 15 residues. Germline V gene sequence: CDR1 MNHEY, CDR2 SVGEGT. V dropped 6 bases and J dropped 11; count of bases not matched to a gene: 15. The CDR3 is CASRPLAGENNEQYF. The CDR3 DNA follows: TGTGCCAGCAGACCCCTAGCGGGGGAGAATAATGAGCAGTACTTC.

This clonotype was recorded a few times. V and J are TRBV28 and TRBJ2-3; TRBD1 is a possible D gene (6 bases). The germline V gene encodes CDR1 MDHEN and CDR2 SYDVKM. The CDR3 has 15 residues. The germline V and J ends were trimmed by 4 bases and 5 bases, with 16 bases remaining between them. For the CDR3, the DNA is TGTGCCAGCAGTTCAACCGGACAGAGGGGAGATACGCAGTATTTT. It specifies CASSSTGQRGDTQYF.

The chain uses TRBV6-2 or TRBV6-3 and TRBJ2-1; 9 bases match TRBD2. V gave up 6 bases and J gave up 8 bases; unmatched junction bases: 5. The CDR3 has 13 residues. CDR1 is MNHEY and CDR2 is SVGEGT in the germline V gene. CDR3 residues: CASRGLAGHEQFF. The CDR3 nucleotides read TGTGCCAGCAGGGGGCTAGCGGGACATGAGCAGTTCTTC.